What follows describes a single T cell receptor (beta chain). Its antigen is not identified. Naive CD8 cells comprised CD45RO-negative, CCR7-positively selected cells, excluding terminally differentiated effector memory CD45RA+ cells. The study enrolled healthy HIV-negative adults without recent acute infections or vaccinations as donors. Sequencing used immunoSEQ multiplex PCR; TCRdb keeps in-frame clones, though not all of them. Among about 680,000 clones listed, 92% were seen once. V was shortened by 5 bases and J by 7 bases, with 11 bases between the two germline ends. There are 13 residues in the CDR3. Germline-derived CDR1 and CDR2 are SGHNT and YENEEA. This sample is part of a study of shared clonotypes between healthy human individuals. Across the whole study: The plates for each donor numbered three CD4 naive, three CD4 memory, two CD8 naive and one CD8 memory. Study-level results: The donor pool, a small one, limited the genetic and exposure-history diversity represented.

Sequenced material: naive CD8+ T cells sorted from blood. The chain has TRBV11-3 and TRBJ2-2; D may correspond to TRBD1 or TRBD2 (5 bases each). This TCR was recovered from a man under 40 in good health. CDR3 residues: CASSTGTIGELFF. In nucleotides, the CDR3 is TGTGCCAGCAGCACGGGGACCATCGGGGAGCTGTTTTTT.